The 26 T cell receptor beta chains presented below share a single source sample, sequenced in a study of cytomegalovirus exposure and HLA in healthy donors. The PCR contained 60 Vbeta and 13 Jbeta primers. The repertoire was sequenced with immunoSEQ multiplex PCR; TCRdb's copy has only in-frame clones and lacks some. The sample records about 55,000 clones, 65% to 85% being singletons. The material sequenced was PBMCs. The receptor source for this set is a man under 40 in good health and CMV-seronegative.

This clone was seen only once. The chain has TRBV5-1 and TRBJ1-3; the D gene is possibly TRBD1 (6 bases). Trimming took off 2 bases at V and 4 bases at J, with 13 bases between the two ends. Germline CDR1 SGHRS, CDR2 YFSETQ. This CDR3 region has 15 residues. The CDR3 nucleotides read TGCGCCAGCAGCTTCGACAGGTTGCGGGGAAACACCATATATTTT. Amino acid sequence: CASSFDRLRGNTIYF.

CDR3 in amino acids: CASSRRGPTYNEQFF. The CDR3 region has the DNA TGTGCCAGCAGTAGGAGGGGGCCTACCTACAATGAGCAGTTCTTC. J is TRBJ2-1 and V is TRBV7-2; the D gene is possibly TRBD1 (7 bases). This CDR3 has 15 residues. V was pared by 6 bases and J by 2 bases, with 14 bases between. Germline CDR1 SGHTA, CDR2 FQGNSA.

The gene calls are TRBV10-3 and TRBJ2-2; D may be TRBD2 (5 bases). V lost 3 bases, J lost 4 bases, and 6 bases lay in between. This CDR3 has 13 residues. Germline V gene data show CDR1 as ENHRY and CDR2 as SYGVKD. The CDR3: CAISDGITGELFF. The CDR3, as DNA: TGTGCCATCAGTGACGGGATCACCGGGGAGCTGTTTTTT.

V and J are TRBV27 and TRBJ2-1; possibly TRBD2 for D (7 bases). The CDR3 contains 14 residues. Trimming stripped 5 bases from V and 9 bases from J, with 17 bases between. Germline V lookup: CDR1 MNHEY, CDR2 SMNVEV (reference sequence). The CDR3 here is CASSLYGGPGEQFF. CDR3 in DNA: TGTGCCAGCAGTCTTTACGGGGGGCCGGGTGAGCAGTTCTTC.

This clone was detected only a few times. J is TRBJ2-3 and V is TRBV9; the match to TRBD2 covers 8 bases. Germline V gives CDR1 SGDLS, CDR2 YYNGEE. Trimming took 3 bases from V and 2 from J; bases not matched to a gene: 14. This CDR3 has 18 amino acids. The CDR3 protein is CASSAYTVAGGTTDTQYF. The CDR3 nucleotides read TGTGCCAGCAGCGCCTATACCGTGGCGGGGGGTACCACAGATACGCAGTATTTT.

The V call is TRBV6-4, the J call TRBJ1-2; 7 nucleotides agree with TRBD1. CDR3 length equals 14 residues. V was pared by 4 bases and J by 4 bases, with 6 bases of the junction left unmatched. Germline V gene lookup returns CDR1 MRHNA and CDR2 SNTAGT. The CDR3 loop reads CASSVTWDSYGYTF. Here the CDR3 DNA reads TGTGCCAGCAGTGTAACATGGGACAGCTATGGCTACACCTTC.

This chain joins TRBV6-5 and TRBJ1-1; a weak D match, TRBD1 (5 bases). V lost 3 bases to trimming and J lost 8 bases, with 16 bases between them. CDR1 and CDR2 (germline): MNHEY, SVGAGI. This CDR3 is built from 14 residues. The CDR3 region has the DNA TGTGCCAGCAGTTATGGGTCGGAGGGGACCGAAGCTTTCTTT. This translates into CASSYGSEGTEAFF.

This clone turned up a few times. The rearrangement joins TRBV7-2 to TRBJ1-4; D gene uncertain. This CDR3 contains 13 residues. Trimming shortened V by 1 base and J by 7 bases, and 7 bases separated the two germline ends. Germline V gene data show CDR1 as SGHTA and CDR2 as FQGNSA. In DNA, the CDR3 is TGTGCCAGCAGCTTAGTGGAGGGTGAAAAACTGTTTTTT. It codes for CASSLVEGEKLFF.

This rearrangement joins TRBV5-6 to TRBJ2-3; the match to TRBD1 covers 7 bases. CDR1 and CDR2 from the germline V gene are SGHDT and YYEEEE. V lost 5 bases and J lost 4; bases outside the gene matches: 10. The CDR3 is made up of 15 amino acids. The CDR3 reads CASSLTGTDSDTQYF. CDR3 nucleotide sequence: TGTGCCAGCAGTCTGACCGGGACAGACTCAGATACGCAGTATTTT.

The rearrangement uses TRBV5-5 and TRBJ1-1; 8 bases are shared with TRBD1. With 3 bases clipped from V and 1 base from J, the junction kept 2 bases outside the gene matches. Germline CDR1 and CDR2: SGHKS and YYEKEE (reference sequence). The CDR3 is 14 amino acids. CDR3 coding DNA: TGTGCCAGCAGCTACGGACAGGGGAACACTGAAGCTTTCTTT. Encoded protein: CASSYGQGNTEAFF.

This clone has more than one count but fewer than ten. This chain joins TRBV19 and TRBJ2-2; TRBD1 agrees at 10 bases. CDR3 length: 16 residues. CDR1 is LNHDA and CDR2 is SQIVND in the germline V gene (reference sequence). After removal of 4 bases from V and 4 bases from J, the junction contained 6 bases not matched to a gene. This CDR3 reads CASSTTGGRGTGELFF. The CDR3 DNA reads TGTGCCAGTAGTACGACAGGGGGCCGGGGCACCGGGGAGCTGTTTTTT.

V gene TRBV28 combines with J gene TRBJ2-3, with D possibly TRBD2 on 5 matching bases. Germline assignment: CDR1 MDHEN and CDR2 SYDVKM. V shed 6 bases and J shed 2 bases, with 18 bases lying between them. This CDR3 region has 16 residues. DNA of the CDR3: TGTGCCAGCAGCTACTTCGGGGTCACCTACACAGATACGCAGTATTTT. This encodes CASSYFGVTYTDTQYF.

This clone was seen a single time. V and J are TRBV7-3 and TRBJ2-5; 8 bases agree with TRBD2. This CDR3 contains 13 residues. The V gene end was trimmed by 5 bases and the J gene end by 7 bases; junction bases not matched to a gene: 6. Germline V gene data show CDR1 as SGHTA and CDR2 as FQGTGA. The CDR3 DNA reads as TGTGCCAGCAGCCCGGGACTAGTTGGGACCCAGTACTTC. Protein sequence: CASSPGLVGTQYF.

This clone was observed a single time. V is TRBV21-1 and J is TRBJ2-4; the tabulated D call, TRBD1, remains unverified against the DNA. TRBV21-1 is given as a pseudogene. This CDR3 has 18 residues. The CDR3 nucleotides read TGTGCCAGCAGCCTCCTAGAGGACAGTGAACTAGCCAAAAACATTCAGTACTTC. It specifies CASSLLEDSELAKNIQYF.

This clone was detected only a few times. CDR3 amino acids: CASSDSVYNNEQFF. Written as DNA, the CDR3 is TGTGCCAGCAGCGACTCAGTTTACAACAATGAGCAGTTCTTC. The V gene is TRBV7-3, the J gene TRBJ2-1; D is ambiguous. CDR3 size: 14 residues. Germline V gene lookup returns CDR1 SGHTA and CDR2 FQGTGA. V lost 5 bases and J 5 bases, leaving 13 bases between the germline ends.

This clone was counted between two and nine times. The chain joins TRBV6-5 to TRBJ2-1; 7 bases map to TRBD2. The CDR3 covers 12 residues. V lost 6 bases to trimming and J lost 10 bases; unmatched junction nucleotides: 6. Germline CDR1 MNHEY, CDR2 SVGAGI. Here the CDR3 reads CASRGLVGEQFF. The CDR3 DNA follows: TGTGCCAGCAGAGGACTAGTCGGGGAGCAGTTCTTC.

This chain joins TRBV23-1 and TRBJ1-4; no firm D call. TRBV23-1 falls under the ORF class, with uncertain function. Deletions cut 2 bases from V and 5 bases from J, with 15 bases between. The CDR3 loop spans 16 amino acids. The DNA of the CDR3 is TGCGCCAGCAGTCAAGTAATGGTGGAGGAGAATGAAAAACTGTTTTTT. As protein: CASSQVMVEENEKLFF.

The V gene is TRBV6-5, the J gene TRBJ2-1; unclear D gene. With 2 bases removed from V and 6 bases from J, the gap between germline ends came to 5 bases. This CDR3 is 12 amino acids long. Germline V lookup: CDR1 MNHEY, CDR2 SVGAGI. In DNA form, the CDR3 reads TGTGCCAGCAGTTACCGCGGCAATGAGCAGTTCTTC. It is translated as CASSYRGNEQFF.

This clone showed up just a few times. V and J are TRBV29-1 and TRBJ1-1; D not certain. Trimming cost V 0 bases and J 2 bases, with 13 bases left between them. The germline V gene encodes CDR1 SQVTM and CDR2 ANQGSEA. This CDR3 region has 15 residues. Here the CDR3 DNA reads TGCAGCGTTGAAGACAGTGGTGCGGGTAACACTGAAGCTTTCTTT. Translating it yields CSVEDSGAGNTEAFF.

The chain combines TRBV6-5 with TRBJ1-5, with D unclear. Trimming shortened V by 5 bases and J by 3 bases, and 8 bases separated the two germline ends. The CDR3 has 13 residues. Germline V CDR1 and CDR2: MNHEY, SVGAGI. CDR3 region: CASSLTVNQPQHF. CDR3 DNA sequence: TGTGCCAGCAGTCTAACAGTCAATCAGCCCCAGCATTTT.

V usage is TRBV5-5 and J usage is TRBJ2-7; 7 bases are shared with TRBD1. The trim removed 3 bases at V and 7 bases at J, leaving 10 bases unmatched. There are 14 residues in the CDR3. Germline V gives CDR1 SGHKS, CDR2 YYEKEE (reference sequence). Written as DNA, the CDR3 is TGTGCCAGCAGCTCCGGGGACAGTGGTCGGGAGCAGTACTTC. Protein product: CASSSGDSGREQYF.

CDR3 amino acids: CASRDRGARDEQYF. For the CDR3, the DNA is TGTGCCAGCAGAGATCGGGGGGCGCGCGACGAGCAGTACTTC. The chain recombines TRBV27 with TRBJ2-7; possible D gene TRBD2, 7 bases. V was pared by 6 bases and J by 5 bases, with 17 bases between. Germline V gene lookup returns CDR1 MNHEY and CDR2 SMNVEV (reference sequence). The CDR3 spans 14 residues.

The rearrangement links TRBV7-9 to TRBJ1-2; 9 bases line up with TRBD1. The CDR3 is 19 residues long. The V gene end was trimmed by 4 bases and the J gene end by 2 bases; junction bases not matched to a gene: 17. The germline gives CDR1 SEHNR, CDR2 FQNEAQ (reference sequence). The CDR3 is CASSSTGGSGFTINYGYTF. In nucleotides, the CDR3 is TGTGCCAGCAGCTCTACAGGGGGCTCGGGCTTCACAATAAACTATGGCTACACCTTC.

With regard to this clone: Within the sample, other DNA sequences also encode this same CDR3. The rearrangement uses TRBV4-1 and TRBJ1-5, with 8 bases lining up with TRBD1. Losses at the gene ends were 6 bases for V and 3 bases for J; bases not matched to a gene: 16. Germline lookup yields CDR1 MGHRA and CDR2 YSYEKL. The CDR3 consists of 18 residues. CDR3 nucleotides: TGCGCCAGCAGTCCACCACAACGAGACAGGGGATTCAATCAGCCCCAGCATTTT. Its protein is CASSPPQRDRGFNQPQHF.

The chain links TRBV19 to TRBJ1-1, with D hard to call. In germline, CDR1 is LNHDA, CDR2 SQIVND (reference sequence). The length of the CDR3 is 14 residues. Trimming took off 3 bases at V and 11 bases at J, with 19 bases between the two ends. In nucleotides, the CDR3 is TGTGCCAGTAGTATGACAAGCCCTTCAAACCGGGCTTTCTTT. Translation: CASSMTSPSNRAFF. Full variable domain (outside the CDR3, taken from reference TRBV19 and TRBJ1-1): DGGITQSPKYLFRKEGQNVTLSCEQNLNHDAMYWYRQDPGQGLRLIYYSQIVNDFQKGDIAEGYSVSREKKESFPLTVTSAQKNPTAFYLCASSMTSPSNRAFFGQGTRLTVV.

This chain connects TRBV5-1 to TRBJ2-1, with a tentative D call TRBD1 (6 bases). Germline CDR1 reads SGHRS; CDR2 reads YFSETQ. The ends were cut back, 5 bases at V and 3 bases at J, with 18 bases in the middle. This CDR3 comprises 16 residues. CDR3: CASRRDTQLGYNEQFF. In DNA form, the CDR3 reads TGCGCCAGCAGACGGGACACCCAACTCGGCTACAATGAGCAGTTCTTC.